The 26 T cell receptor beta chains in this list originate from one sample, sequenced in a study of cytomegalovirus exposure and HLA in healthy donors. The study ran its PCR with 60 Vbeta and 13 Jbeta primers. Profiling relied on immunoSEQ multiplex PCR, and the TCRdb table lists in-frame clones only, not all of them. Here the sample spans about 200,000 clones, approximately 79% being singletons. Material for sequencing was PBMCs. The receptors were gathered from a middle-aged man in good health and CMV-seronegative.

J is TRBJ2-7 and V is TRBV6-5; TRBD2 matches at 11 bases. CDR1 and CDR2 from the germline V gene are MNHEY and SVGAGI. Trimming took 4 bases from V and 5 from J; bases not matched to a gene: 10. This CDR3 comprises 16 residues. This CDR3 is CASSFSLAGAINEQYF. In nucleotides, the CDR3 is TGTGCCAGCAGTTTCTCACTAGCGGGAGCTATCAACGAGCAGTACTTC.

The chain joins TRBV7-9 to TRBJ1-1, with TRBD1 identical over 10 bases. The V and J ends lost 5 bases and 11 bases, in that order; junction bases with no gene match: 11. Germline CDR1 reads SEHNR; CDR2 reads FQNEAQ (reference sequence). The length of the CDR3 is 14 residues. The CDR3 is CASSRTGGTPGAFF. In nucleotides, the CDR3 is TGTGCCAGCAGCCGGACAGGGGGGACACCGGGGGCTTTCTTT. The complete variable domain, with remaining parts taken from reference TRBV7-9 and TRBJ1-1, reads DTGVSQNPRHKITKRGQNVTFRCDPISEHNRLYWYRQTLGQGPEFLTYFQNEAQLEKSRLLSDRFSAERPKGSFSTLEIQRTEQGDSAMYLCASSRTGGTPGAFFGQGTRLTVV.

V gene TRBV5-1 combines with J gene TRBJ2-7; a possible D gene is TRBD1 (5 bases). The length of the CDR3 is 15 residues. Germline CDR1 SGHRS, CDR2 YFSETQ. V was clipped by 2 bases and J by 3 bases, with 15 bases between them. CDR3 amino acids: CASSLRTREDYEQYF. CDR3 sequence (DNA): TGCGCCAGCAGCTTAAGGACAAGGGAAGACTACGAGCAGTACTTC.

The gene calls are TRBV28 and TRBJ1-5; a possible D gene is TRBD1 (5 bases). The CDR3 is 13 amino acids. With 9 bases removed from V and 2 bases from J, the gap between germline ends came to 11 bases. From germline, CDR1 is MDHEN and CDR2 SYDVKM. The CDR3 loop is CASQGWRNQPQHF. The CDR3, as DNA: TGTGCCAGTCAGGGTTGGCGCAATCAGCCCCAGCATTTT.

A remark on this clone: One end of the junction is discordant with germline, which a read error may explain. The same CDR3 is also encoded by other DNA sequences in this sample. The J gene is TRBJ2-2, the V gene TRBV5-4; 7 bases are shared with TRBD1. The CDR3 has 15 residues. The germline CDR1 and CDR2 sequences are SGHNT and YYREEE (reference sequence). CDR3 DNA: TGCGCCAGCAGCTCAGGGGGACAGAACACCGGGGAGCTGTTTTTT. Amino acid sequence: CASSSGGQNTGELFF.

This sequence joins TRBV7-9 and TRBJ2-1; 11 bases match TRBD2. The V gene's germline CDR1 is SEHNR and CDR2 FQNEAQ (reference sequence). V lost 5 bases, J lost 6 bases, and 6 bases stayed unmatched. The CDR3 runs to 15 residues. The CDR3 DNA follows: TGTGCCAGCAGCCAACTAGCGGGAGTTGGCAATGAGCAGTTCTTC. It translates to CASSQLAGVGNEQFF.

This chain uses TRBV2 with TRBJ2-2; 9 nucleotides agree with TRBD1. This CDR3 has 14 amino acids. V lost 8 bases and J lost 4; bases outside the gene matches: 5. Germline V lookup: CDR1 SNHLY, CDR2 FYNNEI. The CDR3: CASFNRGPTGELFF. CDR3 DNA: TGTGCCAGCTTTAACAGGGGGCCCACCGGGGAGCTGTTTTTT.

This chain uses TRBV5-6 with TRBJ1-1, with D unclear. The CDR3 has 14 residues. Trimming removed 4 bases from V and 0 bases from J, with 10 bases in between. CDR1 is SGHDT, CDR2 YYEEEE, per germline. CDR3 in DNA: TGTGCCAGCAGCGCAGGATACATGAACACTGAAGCTTTCTTT. This codes for CASSAGYMNTEAFF.

This sequence joins TRBV19 and TRBJ2-1; 8 nucleotides agree with TRBD2. The J segment lost 15 bases and the V segment lost 5 bases, leaving 9 bases of the junction unmatched. This CDR3 is built from 12 residues. Germline V gene sequence: CDR1 LNHDA, CDR2 SQIVND (reference sequence). Written as DNA, the CDR3 is TGTGCCAGTAGTCTGTCGGGACTAGACCTGTTCTTC. It yields the protein CASSLSGLDLFF.

The chain joins TRBV27 to TRBJ2-1; 14 bases line up with TRBD2. The CDR3 consists of 17 residues. Trimming took 5 bases from V and 1 from J; bases not matched to a gene: 4. The germline CDR1 and CDR2 sequences are MNHEY and SMNVEV (reference sequence). The DNA for the CDR3 is TGTGCCAGCAGTCCCGGACTAGCGGGAGGTTCCTACAATGAGCAGTTCTTC. Amino acid sequence: CASSPGLAGGSYNEQFF.

The table lists this clone with a count of one. This chain connects TRBV15 to TRBJ2-2, with TRBD2 identical over 7 bases. This CDR3 has 15 amino acids. V lost 0 bases and J lost 4; bases outside the gene matches: 2. Looked up from germline, CDR1 is LNHNV and CDR2 is YYDKDF (reference sequence). This CDR3 is CATSREGGFTGELFF. The DNA for the CDR3 is TGTGCCACCAGCAGAGAGGGAGGGTTCACCGGGGAGCTGTTTTTT. Using reference TRBV15 and TRBJ2-2 for the parts outside the CDR3, the full variable domain is DAMVIQNPRYQVTQFGKPVTLSCSQTLNHNVMYWYQQKSSQAPKLLFHYYDKDFNNEADTPDNFQSRRPNTSFCFLDIRSPGLGDTAMYLCATSREGGFTGELFFGEGSRLTVL.

This chain connects TRBV27 to TRBJ2-1; 14 bases line up with TRBD2. Germline V gives CDR1 MNHEY, CDR2 SMNVEV (reference sequence). The CDR3 length is 14 residues. V lost 6 bases, J lost 10 bases, and 5 bases stayed unmatched. CDR3 protein: CASRGLAGVKEQFF. The CDR3 region has the DNA TGTGCCAGCAGGGGACTAGCGGGAGTCAAAGAGCAGTTCTTC.

The chain uses TRBV6-1 and TRBJ2-7, with D perhaps matching TRBD1 (6 bases). The CDR3 is made up of 12 amino acids. Trimming removed 6 bases from V and 6 bases from J, with 12 bases in between. Looked up from germline, CDR1 is MNHNS and CDR2 is SASEGT. CDR3 nucleotide sequence: TGTGCCAGCAGACCAACAGGGAGCGAGCAGTACTTC. This encodes CASRPTGSEQYF.

This rearrangement joins TRBV25-1 to TRBJ2-1; D not resolved. The CDR3 totals 13 residues. Deletions cut 4 bases from V and 0 bases from J, with 4 bases between. The germline CDR1 and CDR2 sequences are MGHDK and SYGVNS. Here the CDR3 reads CASSVDSYNEQFF. The CDR3 DNA follows: TGTGCCAGCAGTGTAGACTCCTACAATGAGCAGTTCTTC.

The chain is built from TRBV5-1 and TRBJ2-7, with 10 positions matching TRBD2. V lost 0 bases to trimming and J lost 7 bases; unmatched junction nucleotides: 7. Germline V gene sequence: CDR1 SGHRS, CDR2 YFSETQ. The CDR3 length is 15 residues. The CDR3 spells CASSLGLAGVSEQYF. The CDR3 nucleotides read TGCGCCAGCAGCTTGGGGCTAGCGGGAGTATCGGAGCAGTACTTC. Variable domain in full (rest from reference TRBV5-1 and TRBJ2-7): KAGVTQTPRYLIKTRGQQVTLSCSPISGHRSVSWYQQTPGQGLQFLFEYFSETQRNKGNFPGRFSGRQFSNSRSEMNVSTLELGDSALYLCASSLGLAGVSEQYFGPGTRLTVT.

The chain is built from TRBV28 and TRBJ1-3, with D tentatively TRBD1 (5 bases). V dropped 5 bases and J dropped 0 bases, with 11 bases sitting between them. The CDR3 consists of 15 residues. The germline V gene encodes CDR1 MDHEN and CDR2 SYDVKM. In nucleotides, the CDR3 is TGTGCCAGCAGTCACGGGGGTTCCTCTGGAAACACCATATATTTT. It codes for CASSHGGSSGNTIYF.

The rearrangement uses TRBV27 and TRBJ1-1, with 8 bases matching TRBD1. The CDR3 length is 12 residues. The germline gives CDR1 MNHEY, CDR2 SMNVEV (reference sequence). The junction had 2 bases not matched to a gene; V was cut back by 6 bases and J by 5 bases. The CDR3 nucleotides are TGTGCCAGCAGACAGGGGGGTACTGAAGCTTTCTTT. This translates into CASRQGGTEAFF.

This clone was counted only a few times. The chain carries TRBV5-1 and TRBJ2-5; 9 positions agree with TRBD1. Germline trimming cut 5 bases from V and 3 bases from J; bases unmatched to any gene: 8. CDR3 size: 15 residues. Germline loops: CDR1 SGHRS, CDR2 YFSETQ. The CDR3 sequence is CASSRLGDREETQYF. In DNA, the CDR3 is TGCGCCAGCAGTCGGCTCGGGGACAGGGAAGAGACCCAGTACTTC.

The rearrangement joins TRBV7-9 to TRBJ1-2; D uncertain. The CDR3 is 14 residues long. With 5 bases removed from V and 2 bases from J, the gap between germline ends came to 12 bases. Germline-derived CDR1 and CDR2 are SEHNR and FQNEAQ (reference sequence). The CDR3 protein is CASSHVQANYGYTF. The DNA for the CDR3 is TGTGCCAGCAGCCATGTTCAGGCGAACTATGGCTACACCTTC.

J is TRBJ2-1 and V is TRBV28; 7 nucleotides match TRBD2. With V trimmed by 8 bases and J by 0 bases, 10 bases remained unmatched. The CDR3 spans 16 residues. The germline V gene encodes CDR1 MDHEN and CDR2 SYDVKM. The CDR3 DNA reads TGTGCCAGCTATTACCTCGGGGGGAGCTCCTACAATGAGCAGTTCTTC. Translating it yields CASYYLGGSSYNEQFF.

The rearrangement joins TRBV7-9 to TRBJ2-1; 7 nucleotides agree with TRBD2. This CDR3 is built from 14 residues. Unmatched junction bases numbered 3, after V lost 6 bases and J lost 1 base. Germline V CDR1 and CDR2: SEHNR, FQNEAQ (reference sequence). CDR3 bases: TGTGCCAGCAGACCGGGACTATCCTACAATGAGCAGTTCTTC. Translated, it gives CASRPGLSYNEQFF.

This clone appeared once. This chain connects TRBV7-2 to TRBJ2-7, with a tentative D call TRBD2 (6 bases). The CDR3 covers 12 residues. The germline gives CDR1 SGHTA, CDR2 FQGNSA. V gave up 1 base and J gave up 6 bases, with 7 bases separating them. The chain's CDR3 is CASSLGGVEQYF. The CDR3 nucleotides are TGTGCCAGCAGCTTAGGGGGGGTCGAGCAGTACTTC.

This clone was counted once. The genes are TRBV7-9 and TRBJ1-2; the D gene is possibly TRBD1 (6 bases). The CDR3 totals 17 residues. Germline CDR1 reads SEHNR; CDR2 reads FQNEAQ (reference sequence). The V gene lost 5 bases and the J gene lost 7 bases, with 26 bases spanning the gap. CDR3 sequence (DNA): TGTGCCAGCAGCACCCAGGGGATAGACAGGCTTTTGAGTGGCTACACCTTC. Encoded protein: CASSTQGIDRLLSGYTF.

The genes are TRBV13 and TRBJ2-1; D is perhaps TRBD1 (7 bases). Trimming took off 7 bases at V and 0 bases at J, with 13 bases between the two ends. Germline V gene sequence: CDR1 PRHDT, CDR2 FYEKMQ (reference sequence). The CDR3 extends over 15 amino acids. CDR3 nucleotides: TGTGCCAGCACAGGGGGGCAAAGCTCCTACAATGAGCAGTTCTTC. Its protein product is CASTGGQSSYNEQFF.

V is TRBV5-1 and J is TRBJ1-1; tentatively, D is TRBD1 (6 bases). Germline V CDR1 and CDR2: SGHRS, YFSETQ. V shed 0 bases and J shed 6 bases, with 9 bases lying between them. The CDR3 totals 13 residues. The CDR3: CASSLGQASEAFF. The CDR3 DNA follows: TGCGCCAGCAGCTTGGGACAGGCATCTGAAGCTTTCTTT.

The chain carries TRBV7-2 and TRBJ1-1; D unresolved. In germline, CDR1 is SGHTA, CDR2 FQGNSA. The CDR3 consists of 12 residues. The V and J ends lost 1 base and 8 bases respectively, with 8 bases between them. The CDR3 DNA sequence: TGTGCCAGCAGCTTAGGGGCGCCAGAAGCTTTCTTT. It is translated as CASSLGAPEAFF.